One sample yielded the 15 T cell receptor beta chains listed below, sequenced in a study of vaccination and CD4 T cells after COVID-19. Indicated treatment: roughly 10-day PBMC culture with coronavirus spike peptide pools or control peptides (ViraFEST assay). The Oncomine TCR Beta short-read assay sequenced DNA from cultured CD4+ T cells. Via MiXCR, TCRdb re-called the PCR reads, giving one row per CDR3 protein. The table has approximately 20,000 distinct CDR3 sequences, approximately 45% seen once. Their cognate antigens are unknown. Sequencing used CD4+ T cells from blood, cultured in vitro, obtained before SARS-CoV-2 vaccination. These receptors all come from a human donor who had recovered from COVID-19.

The chain employs TRBV20-1 and TRBJ2-5; the match to TRBD2 covers 15 bases. CDR1 DFQATT and CDR2 SNEGSKA come from the germline V gene (reference sequence). Trimming took 5 bases from V and 2 from J; bases not matched to a gene: 6. This CDR3 has 16 residues. DNA for the CDR3: TGCAGTGCTCCCGGACTAGCGGGGGGGCTGCAAGAGACCCAGTACTTC. It codes for CSAPGLAGGLQETQYF.

The chain uses TRBV5-1 and TRBJ1-1; weak D call: TRBD1 (5 bases). Germline-derived CDR1 and CDR2 are SGHRS and YFSETQ. V lost 4 bases, J lost 0 bases, and 10 bases lay in between. The CDR3 sequence is 14 residues long. CDR3 nucleotides: TGCGCCAGCAGCGCCGACAGCTTGAACACTGAAGCTTTCTTT. Translation: CASSADSLNTEAFF.

The chain links TRBV6-2 or TRBV6-3 to TRBJ2-5, with 12 bases lining up with TRBD2. The germline CDR1 and CDR2 sequences are MNHEY and SVGEGT. CDR3 length equals 15 residues. Losses at the gene ends were 6 bases for V and 2 bases for J; bases not matched to a gene: 4. The CDR3 region is CASRSGLAGQETQYF. CDR3 in DNA: TGTGCCAGCAGAAGCGGACTAGCGGGACAAGAGACCCAGTACTTC.

There are a few counts of this clonotype. The chain combines TRBV27 with TRBJ2-3; D may be TRBD1 (6 bases). Trimming removed 10 bases at V and 1 base at J, with 15 bases between. Per germline, CDR1 MNHEY and CDR2 SMNVEV (reference sequence). The CDR3 sequence is 14 residues long. The CDR3: CATLRPGGTDTQYF. In DNA form, the CDR3 reads TGTGCCACACTACGGCCAGGGGGCACAGATACGCAGTATTTT.

This clonotype was observed a few times. V gene TRBV27 combines with J gene TRBJ2-2, with 10 bases matching TRBD1. Germline V gene data show CDR1 as MNHEY and CDR2 as SMNVEV (reference sequence). V trimming: 3 bases; J trimming: 8 bases; junction bases outside the gene matches: 6. This CDR3 region has 15 residues. The DNA for the CDR3 is TGTGCCAGCAGTTTGGGACAGGGGTGGAAGGGGGAGCTGTTTTTT. Amino acids: CASSLGQGWKGELFF.

This clonotype was observed a handful of times. The chain couples TRBV6-1 to TRBJ1-2, with no clear D. The ends were cut back, 6 bases at V and 0 bases at J, with 11 bases in the middle. The CDR3 totals 14 residues. CDR1 and CDR2 (germline): MNHNS, SASEGT. CDR3 sequence: CASRLGIANYGYTF. The CDR3 DNA follows: TGTGCCAGCAGACTAGGGATAGCTAACTATGGCTACACCTTC.

V is TRBV10-3 and J is TRBJ1-2; 11 positions match TRBD1. Germline V gene sequence: CDR1 ENHRY, CDR2 SYGVKD. The V segment lost 0 bases and the J segment 7 bases; nucleotides outside the gene matches: 7. The CDR3 contains 16 residues. CDR3 amino acids: CAISESSGQGAGGYTF. CDR3 bases: TGTGCCATCAGTGAGTCTTCCGGACAGGGGGCCGGTGGCTACACCTTC.

The gene calls are TRBV6-1 and TRBJ2-1; 7 nucleotides match TRBD2. The ends lost 4 bases at V and 6 bases at J; junction bases unmatched: 3. Germline CDR1 is MNHNS and CDR2 is SASEGT. This CDR3 is built from 13 residues. DNA of the CDR3: TGTGCCAGCAGTGTGGGGGGGGGCAATGAGCAGTTCTTC. It encodes CASSVGGGNEQFF.

The V call is TRBV5-4, the J call TRBJ1-2; 7 bases align to TRBD1. V was pared by 0 bases and J by 7 bases, with 3 bases of the junction left unmatched. Germline CDR1 and CDR2: SGHNT and YYREEE (reference sequence). The CDR3 totals 13 residues. DNA for the CDR3: TGTGCCAGCAGCTTGGCAGGGGGGCCTGGCTACACCTTC. This sequence encodes CASSLAGGPGYTF.

This clonotype has more than one count but fewer than ten. The chain links TRBV24-1 to TRBJ2-3; TRBD1 agrees at 7 bases. The V gene end was trimmed by 5 bases and the J gene end by 4 bases; junction bases not matched to a gene: 5. Germline V gene data show CDR1 as KGHDR and CDR2 as SFDVKD. This CDR3 has 14 residues. As DNA, the CDR3 is TGTGCCACCAGTGTTCCAGGGGGTTCAGATACGCAGTATTTT. This gives the protein CATSVPGGSDTQYF.

This sequence joins TRBV19 and TRBJ2-3; 12 nucleotides line up with TRBD1. The CDR3 is made up of 17 amino acids. Trimming removed 1 base from V and 7 bases from J; junction bases left unmatched: 9. Germline V CDR1 and CDR2: LNHDA, SQIVND (reference sequence). The DNA for the CDR3 is TGTGCCAGTAGTATAGCCTCGGGACAGGGGGCGCAAAATACGCAGTATTTT. Residues: CASSIASGQGAQNTQYF.

The V gene is TRBV7-6, the J gene TRBJ2-5, with D maybe TRBD1 (6 bases). CDR3 length: 14 amino acids. Germline loops: CDR1 SGHVS, CDR2 FNYEAQ. Trimming stripped 4 bases from V and 5 bases from J, with 14 bases between. The CDR3 reads CASSSSGAAETQYF. The CDR3 coding sequence is TGTGCCAGCAGCTCCTCAGGGGCGGCGGAGACCCAGTACTTC.

This clonotype appeared a few times. This chain joins TRBV11-2 and TRBJ2-7; 11 bases are a match to TRBD2. Germline V gene data show CDR1 as SGHAT and CDR2 as FQNNGV. This CDR3 comprises 16 residues. V lost 5 bases to trimming and J lost 3 bases; unmatched junction nucleotides: 9. CDR3 in DNA: TGTGCCAGCAGCCCCCAGAGACTAGCGGGGCACTACGAGCAGTACTTC. The encoded protein is CASSPQRLAGHYEQYF.

The J gene is TRBJ2-7, the V gene TRBV29-1; TRBD2 aligns across 12 bases. CDR1 and CDR2 from the germline V gene are SQVTM and ANQGSEA. The CDR3 has 13 residues. The V segment lost 1 base and the J segment 5 bases; nucleotides outside the gene matches: 0. The CDR3 nucleotides read TGCAGCGTTGAAGGACTAGCGGGAGACGAGCAGTACTTC. Residues: CSVEGLAGDEQYF.

The J gene is TRBJ1-1, the V gene TRBV6-1; no clear D. Germline V gives CDR1 MNHNS, CDR2 SASEGT. This CDR3 is built from 14 residues. Trimming stripped 7 bases from V and 1 base from J, with 13 bases between. CDR3 DNA: TGTGCCAGCACCCCAAGGCCGACGAACACTGAAGCTTTCTTT. Encoded protein: CASTPRPTNTEAFF.